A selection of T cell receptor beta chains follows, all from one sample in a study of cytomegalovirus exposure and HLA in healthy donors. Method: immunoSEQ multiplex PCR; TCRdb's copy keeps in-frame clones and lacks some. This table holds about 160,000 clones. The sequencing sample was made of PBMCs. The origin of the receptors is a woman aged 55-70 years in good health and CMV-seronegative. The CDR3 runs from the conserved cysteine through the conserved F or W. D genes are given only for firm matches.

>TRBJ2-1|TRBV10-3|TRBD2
TGTGCCATCTCGGGACTAGCGGGATATGAGCAGTTCTTC
CAISGLAGYEQFF
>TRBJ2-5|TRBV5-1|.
TGCGCCAGCAGCTCGGACCTCGGGGGACAAGAGACCCAGTACTTC
CASSSDLGGQETQYF
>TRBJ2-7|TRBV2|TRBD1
TGTGCCAGCAGTGAAAAACACAGGGGGCTAGTCTACGAGCAGTACTTC
CASSEKHRGLVYEQYF
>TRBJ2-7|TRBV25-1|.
TGTGCCAGCAGCTACGACGAGCAGTACTTC
CASSYDEQYF
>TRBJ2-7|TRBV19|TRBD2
TGTGCCAGTAGTTCCCCCCGCACTACTAGCGGGAGTCCCTACGAGCAGTACTTC
CASSSPRTTSGSPYEQYF
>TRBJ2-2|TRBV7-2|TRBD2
TGTGCCAGCAGCGCCCGCGGGGGGTTCACCGGGGAGCTGTTTTTT
CASSARGGFTGELFF
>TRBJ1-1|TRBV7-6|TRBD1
TGTGCCAGCAGCCCCCGGACAGGGGCGGTCACTGAAGCTTTCTTT
CASSPRTGAVTEAFF
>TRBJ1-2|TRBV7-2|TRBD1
TGTGCCAGCAGCCCAGCACGGCAGGGGGCGCACACCTTC
CASSPARQGAHTF
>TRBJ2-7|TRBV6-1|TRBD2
TGTGCCAGCAGAACCGGGACTAGCGGTACCTACGAGCAGTACTTC
CASRTGTSGTYEQYF
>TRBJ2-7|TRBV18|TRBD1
TGTGCCAGCTCACCCTACCGGGACAGCTACGAGCAGTACTTC
CASSPYRDSYEQYF
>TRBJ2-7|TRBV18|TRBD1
TGTGCCAGCTCACCACAGGGGGCCGCGGACGAGCAGTACTTC
CASSPQGAADEQYF
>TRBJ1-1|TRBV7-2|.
TGTGCCAGCAGCCTCGACAGTTTCCGAGCTTTCTTT
CASSLDSFRAFF
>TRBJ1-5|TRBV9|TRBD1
TGTGCCAGCAGCGCCGGGACAGGGCGGCAGCCCCAGCATTTT
CASSAGTGRQPQHF
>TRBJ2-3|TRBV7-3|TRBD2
TGTGCCAGCGGGGCGGGAGATGTCACAGATACGCAGTATTTT
CASGAGDVTDTQYF
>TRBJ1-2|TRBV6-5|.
TGTGCCACCCGGGTCGACTATGGCTACACCTTC
CATRVDYGYTF
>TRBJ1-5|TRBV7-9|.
TGTGCCAGCCCTCCACCGGGACATACAAATCGGGCCCAGCATTTT
CASPPPGHTNRAQHF
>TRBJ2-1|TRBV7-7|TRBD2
TGTGCCAGCAGCTTACAAGCGGGGGAGCACAATGAGCAGTTCTTC
CASSLQAGEHNEQFF
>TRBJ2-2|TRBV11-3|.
TGTGCCAGCAGCCATCCCCGGGAAAGTACCGGGGAGCTGTTTTTT
CASSHPRESTGELFF
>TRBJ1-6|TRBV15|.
TGTGCCACCAGTCCTAGGGGGGGAAGTCGGAATAATTCACCCCTCCACTTT
CATSPRGGSRNNSPLHF
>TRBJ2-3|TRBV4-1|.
TGCGCCAGCAGCCAAGGATGGACAGACATGGAGGCGCAGTATTTT
CASSQGWTDMEAQYF
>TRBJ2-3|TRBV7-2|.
TGTGCCAGCAGCTTTTTAACAGATACGCAGTATTTT
CASSFLTDTQYF
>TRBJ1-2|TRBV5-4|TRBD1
TGTGCCAGCAGGCCAGGGCCGGGACAGGGGGGCCTGGGGGGCTACACCTTC
CASRPGPGQGGLGGYTF
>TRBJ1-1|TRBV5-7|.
TGTGCCAGCAGCTTGGAGGAAGGGGACTTTTCTGAAGCTTTCTTT
CASSLEEGDFSEAFF
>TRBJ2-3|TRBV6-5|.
TGTGCCAGCAGTAGGGGGGGAACAGATACGCAGTATTTT
CASSRGGTDTQYF
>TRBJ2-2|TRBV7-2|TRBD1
TGTGCCAGCAGCTCCGCCTTCGACAGGGACACCGGGGAGCTGTTTTTT
CASSSAFDRDTGELFF
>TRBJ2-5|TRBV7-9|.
TGTGCCAGCAGCTTCTGGGACACCCAAGAGACCCAGTACTTC
CASSFWDTQETQYF
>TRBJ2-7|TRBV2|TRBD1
TGTGCCAGCAGGGGGCCGGGACAGGGTGAGCAGTACTTC
CASRGPGQGEQYF
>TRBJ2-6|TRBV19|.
TGTGCCAGTAGTGAACTCTCTATGCGGAGCTCTGGGGCCAACGTCCTGACTTTC
CASSELSMRSSGANVLTF
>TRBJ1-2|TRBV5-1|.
TGCGCCAGCAGCTTGGCACAGGGATATGGCTACACCTTC
CASSLAQGYGYTF
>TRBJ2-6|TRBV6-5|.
TGTGCCAGCAGTTACCGGGGCTCTGGGGCCAACGTCCTGACTTTC
CASSYRGSGANVLTF
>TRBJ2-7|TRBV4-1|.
TGCGCCAGCAGCCAAGGTCCACAACGATCCTACGAGCAGTACTTC
CASSQGPQRSYEQYF
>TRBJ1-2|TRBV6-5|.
TGTGCCAGCTTCGGGAAGACCTATGGCTACACCTTC
CASFGKTYGYTF
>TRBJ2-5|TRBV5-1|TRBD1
TGCGCCAGCAGCGGACAGGGGCAAGAGACCCAGTACTTC
CASSGQGQETQYF
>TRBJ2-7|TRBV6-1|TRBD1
TGTGCCAGCAGGCTGGGACAGGGATACTACGAGCAGTACTTC
CASRLGQGYYEQYF
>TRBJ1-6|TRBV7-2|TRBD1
TGTGCCAGCAGCTTGACAGGGGATGTAAATTCACCCCTCCACTTT
CASSLTGDVNSPLHF
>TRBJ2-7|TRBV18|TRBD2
TGTGCCAGCTCACCACGGCTAGCGGGAGCCGGCGCCTACGAGCAGTACTTC
CASSPRLAGAGAYEQYF
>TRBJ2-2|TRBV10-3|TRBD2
TGTGCCATCGAGGGAGGGGCGGGAACCGGGGAGCTGTTTTTT
CAIEGGAGTGELFF
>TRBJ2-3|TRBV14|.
TGTGCCAGCAGCCTACGGCAGGCGATCACAGATACGCAGTATTTT
CASSLRQAITDTQYF
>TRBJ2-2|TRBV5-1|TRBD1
TGCGCCAGCAGTGCGCAGGGGGCACCCGGGGAGCTGTTTTTT
CASSAQGAPGELFF
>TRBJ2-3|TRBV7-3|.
TGTGCCAGCAGCTTAACCGGAGGCGCAGATACGCAGTATTTT
CASSLTGGADTQYF
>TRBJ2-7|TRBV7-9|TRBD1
TGTGCCAGCAGCCTAGGGACAGGGGTAAGCTACGAGCAGTACTTC
CASSLGTGVSYEQYF
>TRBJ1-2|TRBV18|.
TGTGCCAGCTCACCACCGGGAGTTTCAAACTATGGCTACACCTTC
CASSPPGVSNYGYTF
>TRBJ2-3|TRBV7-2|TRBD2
TGTGCCAGCAGCCTCCGGTCGGCTAGCGGGGGATTAAGCACAGATACGCAGTATTTT
CASSLRSASGGLSTDTQYF
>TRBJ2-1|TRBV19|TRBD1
TGTGCCAGTAGTATAGATCTCCTAACAGGGGTTCGTAATGAGCAGTTCTTC
CASSIDLLTGVRNEQFF
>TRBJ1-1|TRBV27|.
TGTGCCAGCAGTTCGTACAGGGCGAACACTGAAGCTTTCTTT
CASSSYRANTEAFF
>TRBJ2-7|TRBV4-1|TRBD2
TGCGCCAGCAGCCAAGACGGGGGGGGCTCCTACGAGCAGTACTTC
CASSQDGGGSYEQYF
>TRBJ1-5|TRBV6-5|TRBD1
TGTGCCAGCAGTTCAGGGACAGCAAATCAGCCCCAGCATTTT
CASSSGTANQPQHF
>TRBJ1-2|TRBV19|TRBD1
TGTGCCAGTAGTCTACGGGACAGACTCTATGGCTACACCTTC
CASSLRDRLYGYTF
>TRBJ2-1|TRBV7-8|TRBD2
TGTGCCAGCAGCGCCCGACTAGCGGGAGTGGGGAATGAGCAGTTCTTC
CASSARLAGVGNEQFF
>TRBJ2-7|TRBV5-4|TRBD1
TGTGCCAGCAGCTCGGACAGGGACCTCTACGAGCAGTACTTC
CASSSDRDLYEQYF
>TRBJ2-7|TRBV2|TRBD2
TGTGCCAGCAGACTAGCGCGTTCCTACGAGCAGTACTTC
CASRLARSYEQYF
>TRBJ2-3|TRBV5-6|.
TGTGCCAGCAGCACCCTCAGAAGCACAGATACGCAGTATTTT
CASSTLRSTDTQYF
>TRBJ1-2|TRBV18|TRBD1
TGTGCCAGCTCACCTACATTCGGACAGGGGGGAAACTATGGCTACACCTTC
CASSPTFGQGGNYGYTF
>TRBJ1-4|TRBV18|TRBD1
TGTGCCAGCTCCGGACAGGGGGGGACTAATGAAAAACTGTTTTTT
CASSGQGGTNEKLFF
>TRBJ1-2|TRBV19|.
TGTGCCAGTAGGCGGGACGGAGGCTTTTATGGCTACACCTTC
CASRRDGGFYGYTF
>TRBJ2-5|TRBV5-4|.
TGTGCCAGCAGCTTGGCCCCCCAGGTCCAAGAGACCCAGTACTTC
CASSLAPQVQETQYF
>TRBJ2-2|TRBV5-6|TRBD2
TGTGCCAGCAGCTTGGTAGTAGCGGGAGTTACCGGGGAGCTGTTTTTT
CASSLVVAGVTGELFF
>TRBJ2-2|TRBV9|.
TGTGCCAGCAGCGGGAGGGCCTTGGGCACCGGGGAGCTGTTTTTT
CASSGRALGTGELFF
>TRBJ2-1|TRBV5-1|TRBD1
TGCGCCAGCAGCTTCCGGACAGGGGGCTCCTACAATGAGCAGTTCTTC
CASSFRTGGSYNEQFF
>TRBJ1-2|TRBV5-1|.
TGCGCCAGCAGGACCGAAGCCCTCGGGTATGGCTACACCTTC
CASRTEALGYGYTF